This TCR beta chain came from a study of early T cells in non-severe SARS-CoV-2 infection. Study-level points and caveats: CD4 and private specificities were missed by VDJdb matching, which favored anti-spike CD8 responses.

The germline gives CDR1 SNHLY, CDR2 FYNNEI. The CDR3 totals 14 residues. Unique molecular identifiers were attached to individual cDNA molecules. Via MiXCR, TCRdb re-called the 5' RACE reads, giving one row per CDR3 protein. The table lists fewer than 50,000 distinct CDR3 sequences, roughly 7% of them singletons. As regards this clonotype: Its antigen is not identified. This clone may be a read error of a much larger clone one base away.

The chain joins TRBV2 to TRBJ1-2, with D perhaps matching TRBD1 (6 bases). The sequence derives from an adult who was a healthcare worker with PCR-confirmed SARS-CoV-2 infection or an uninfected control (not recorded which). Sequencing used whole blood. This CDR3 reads CTSSEQGLLYGYTF. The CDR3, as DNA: TGTACCAGCAGTGAACAGGGCCTTCTCTATGGCTACACCTTC.